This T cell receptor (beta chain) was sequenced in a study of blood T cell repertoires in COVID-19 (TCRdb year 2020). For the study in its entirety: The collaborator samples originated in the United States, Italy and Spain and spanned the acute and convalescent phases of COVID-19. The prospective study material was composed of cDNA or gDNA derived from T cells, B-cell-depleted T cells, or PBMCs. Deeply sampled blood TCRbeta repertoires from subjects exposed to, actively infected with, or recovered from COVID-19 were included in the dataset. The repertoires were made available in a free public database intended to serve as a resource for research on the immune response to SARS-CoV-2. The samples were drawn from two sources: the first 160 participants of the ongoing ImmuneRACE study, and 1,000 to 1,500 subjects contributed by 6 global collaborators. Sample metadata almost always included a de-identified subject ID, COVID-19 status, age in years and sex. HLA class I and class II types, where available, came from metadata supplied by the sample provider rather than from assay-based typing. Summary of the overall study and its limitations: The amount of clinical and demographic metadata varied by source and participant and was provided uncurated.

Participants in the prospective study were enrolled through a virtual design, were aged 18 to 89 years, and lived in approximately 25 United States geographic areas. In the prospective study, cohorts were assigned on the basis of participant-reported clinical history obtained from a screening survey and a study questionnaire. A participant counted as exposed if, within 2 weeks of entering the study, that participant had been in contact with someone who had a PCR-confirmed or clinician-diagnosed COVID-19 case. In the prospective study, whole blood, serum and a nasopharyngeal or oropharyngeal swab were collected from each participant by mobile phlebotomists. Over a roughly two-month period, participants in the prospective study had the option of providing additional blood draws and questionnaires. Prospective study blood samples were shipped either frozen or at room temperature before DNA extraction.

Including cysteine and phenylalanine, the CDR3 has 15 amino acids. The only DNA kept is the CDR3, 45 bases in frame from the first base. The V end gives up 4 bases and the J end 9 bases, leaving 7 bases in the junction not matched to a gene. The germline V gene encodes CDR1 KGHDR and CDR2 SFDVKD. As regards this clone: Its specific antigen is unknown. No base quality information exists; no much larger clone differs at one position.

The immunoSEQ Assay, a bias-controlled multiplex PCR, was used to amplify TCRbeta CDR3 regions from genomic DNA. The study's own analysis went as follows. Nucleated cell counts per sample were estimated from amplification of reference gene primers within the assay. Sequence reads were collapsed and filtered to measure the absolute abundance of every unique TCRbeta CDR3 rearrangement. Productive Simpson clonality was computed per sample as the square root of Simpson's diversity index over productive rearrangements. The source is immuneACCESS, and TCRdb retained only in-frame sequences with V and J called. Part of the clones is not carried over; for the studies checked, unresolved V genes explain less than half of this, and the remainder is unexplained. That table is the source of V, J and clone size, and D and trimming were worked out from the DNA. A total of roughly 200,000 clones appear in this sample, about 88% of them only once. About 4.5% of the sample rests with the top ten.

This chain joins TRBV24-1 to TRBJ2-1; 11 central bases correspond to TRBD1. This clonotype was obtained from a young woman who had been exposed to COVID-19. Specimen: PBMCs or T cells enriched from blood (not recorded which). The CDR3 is CATSDGQGAKVEQFF. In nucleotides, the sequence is TGTGCCACCAGTGACGGACAGGGGGCTAAGGTTGAGCAGTTCTTC.